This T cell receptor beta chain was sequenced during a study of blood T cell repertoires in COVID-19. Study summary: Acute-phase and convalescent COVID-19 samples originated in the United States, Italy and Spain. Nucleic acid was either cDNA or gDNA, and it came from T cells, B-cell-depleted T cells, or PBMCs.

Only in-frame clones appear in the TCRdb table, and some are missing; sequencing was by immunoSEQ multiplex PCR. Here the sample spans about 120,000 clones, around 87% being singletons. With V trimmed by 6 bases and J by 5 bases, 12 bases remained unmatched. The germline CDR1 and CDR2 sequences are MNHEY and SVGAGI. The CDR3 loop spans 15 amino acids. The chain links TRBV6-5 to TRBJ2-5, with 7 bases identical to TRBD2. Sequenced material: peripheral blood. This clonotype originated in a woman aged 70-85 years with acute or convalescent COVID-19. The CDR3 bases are TGTGCCAGCAGAACTACCGCGGGGGAGTGGGAGACCCAGTACTTC. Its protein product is CASRTTAGEWETQYF.